This T cell receptor beta chain was identified in a study of shared clonotypes between healthy human individuals. This CDR3 contains 16 residues. HIV-negative, healthy adults without recent acute infections or vaccinations were the donors. This clone has at least ten counts. Unsorted PBMC DNA was run through sequencing on ten immunoSEQ deep assay plates. Profiling relied on immunoSEQ multiplex PCR, and the TCRdb table lists in-frame clones only, not all of them. The table shows more than 400,000 clones, with almost 80% occurring only once. This clonotype was sampled from a woman between 40 and 55 years old in good health. Some clones in this sample may be carry-over from other donors' samples. The specimen was PBMCs. This sequence joins TRBV21-1 and TRBJ1-4. TRBV21-1 is a listed pseudogene. Here the CDR3 reads CASKDGEPATNEKLFF. CDR3 in DNA: TGTGCCAGCAAAGACGGGGAACCAGCAACTAATGAAAAACTGTTTTTT.